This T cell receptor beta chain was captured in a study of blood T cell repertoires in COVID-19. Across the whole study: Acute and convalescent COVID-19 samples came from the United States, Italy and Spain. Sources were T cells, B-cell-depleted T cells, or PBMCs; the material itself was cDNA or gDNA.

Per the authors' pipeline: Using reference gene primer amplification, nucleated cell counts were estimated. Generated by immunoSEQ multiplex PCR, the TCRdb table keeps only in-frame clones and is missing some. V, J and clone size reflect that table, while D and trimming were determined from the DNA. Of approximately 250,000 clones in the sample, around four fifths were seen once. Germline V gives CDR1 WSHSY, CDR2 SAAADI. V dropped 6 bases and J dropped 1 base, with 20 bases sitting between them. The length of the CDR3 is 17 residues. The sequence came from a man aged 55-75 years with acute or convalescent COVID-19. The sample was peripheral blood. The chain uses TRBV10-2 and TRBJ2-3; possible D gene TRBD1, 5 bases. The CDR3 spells CASRSTVGLWGTDTQYF. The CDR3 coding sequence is TGCGCCAGCAGATCGACAGTAGGGCTTTGGGGCACAGATACGCAGTATTTT.